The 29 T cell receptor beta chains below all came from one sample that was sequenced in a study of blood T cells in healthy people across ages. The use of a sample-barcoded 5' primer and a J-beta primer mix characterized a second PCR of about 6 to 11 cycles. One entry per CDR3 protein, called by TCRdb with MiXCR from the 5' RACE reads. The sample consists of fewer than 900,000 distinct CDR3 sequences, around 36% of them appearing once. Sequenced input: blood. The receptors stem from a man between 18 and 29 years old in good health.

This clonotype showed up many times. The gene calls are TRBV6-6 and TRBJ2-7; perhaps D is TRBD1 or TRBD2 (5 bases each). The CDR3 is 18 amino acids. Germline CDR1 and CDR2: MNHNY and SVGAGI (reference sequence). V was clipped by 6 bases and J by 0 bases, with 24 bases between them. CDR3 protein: CASSSYRDGRQSSYEQYF. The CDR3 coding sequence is TGTGCCAGCAGCAGCTATAGGGACGGTCGGCAGAGCTCCTACGAGCAGTACTTC.

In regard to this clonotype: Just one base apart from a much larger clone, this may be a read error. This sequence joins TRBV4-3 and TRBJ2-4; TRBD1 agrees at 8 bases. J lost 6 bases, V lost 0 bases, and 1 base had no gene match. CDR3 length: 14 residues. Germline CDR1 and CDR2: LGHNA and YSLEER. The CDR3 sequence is CASSQETGGNIQYF. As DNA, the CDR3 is TGCGCCAGCAGCCAAGAAACAGGGGGAAACATTCAGTACTTC.

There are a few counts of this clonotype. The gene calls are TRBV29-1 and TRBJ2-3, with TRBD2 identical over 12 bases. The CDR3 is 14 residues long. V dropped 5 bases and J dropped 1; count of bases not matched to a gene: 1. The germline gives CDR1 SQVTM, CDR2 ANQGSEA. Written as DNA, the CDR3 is TGCAGCGTTCGGACTAGCGGGGGCACAGATACGCAGTATTTT. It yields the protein CSVRTSGGTDTQYF.

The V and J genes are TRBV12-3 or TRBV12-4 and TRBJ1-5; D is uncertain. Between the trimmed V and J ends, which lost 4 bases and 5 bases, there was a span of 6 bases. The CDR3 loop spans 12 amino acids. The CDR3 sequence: CASSSTYQPQHF. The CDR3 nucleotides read TGTGCCAGCAGTTCGACATATCAGCCCCAGCATTTT.

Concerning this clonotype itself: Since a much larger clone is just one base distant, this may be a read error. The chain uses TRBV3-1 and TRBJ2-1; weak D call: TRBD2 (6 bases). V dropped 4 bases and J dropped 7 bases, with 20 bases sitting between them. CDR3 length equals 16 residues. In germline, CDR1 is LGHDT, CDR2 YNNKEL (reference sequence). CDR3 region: CASSRSTGLDWNEQFF. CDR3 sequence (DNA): TGTGCCAGCAGCCGCTCGACGGGACTCGACTGGAATGAGCAGTTCTTC.

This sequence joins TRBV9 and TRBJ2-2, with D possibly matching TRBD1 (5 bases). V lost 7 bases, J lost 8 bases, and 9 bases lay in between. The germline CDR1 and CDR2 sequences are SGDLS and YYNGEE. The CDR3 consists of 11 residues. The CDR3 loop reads CASRAGGELFF. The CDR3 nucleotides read TGTGCCAGCCGCGCAGGGGGGGAGCTGTTTTTT.

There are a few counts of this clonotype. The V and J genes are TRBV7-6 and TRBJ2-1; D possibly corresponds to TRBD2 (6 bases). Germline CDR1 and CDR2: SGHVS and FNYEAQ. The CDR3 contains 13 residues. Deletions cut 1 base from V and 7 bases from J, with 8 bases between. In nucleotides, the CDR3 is TGTGCCAGCAGCTTAGGGGGGGTAAATGAGCAGTTCTTC. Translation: CASSLGGVNEQFF.

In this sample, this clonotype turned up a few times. The CDR3 nucleotides read TGCAGTGCTTCAGGGTATGAGACCAAAAACATTCAGTACTTC. Amino acids: CSASGYETKNIQYF. The chain joins TRBV20-1 to TRBJ2-4, with a weak D call TRBD1 (5 bases). Germline values: CDR1 DFQATT, CDR2 SNEGSKA (reference sequence). V was pared by 5 bases and J by 2 bases, with 13 bases between. The CDR3 runs 14 residues.

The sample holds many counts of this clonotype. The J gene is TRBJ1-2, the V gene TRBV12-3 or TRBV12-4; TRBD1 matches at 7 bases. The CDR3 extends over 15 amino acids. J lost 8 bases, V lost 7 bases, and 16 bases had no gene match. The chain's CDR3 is CASTAEPGQWKGYTF. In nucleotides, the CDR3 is TGTGCCAGCACTGCCGAACCGGGACAGTGGAAGGGCTACACCTTC.

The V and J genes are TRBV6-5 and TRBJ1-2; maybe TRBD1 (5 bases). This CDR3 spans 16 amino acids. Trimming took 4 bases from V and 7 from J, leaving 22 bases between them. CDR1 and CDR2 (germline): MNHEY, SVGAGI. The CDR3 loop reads CASSFTGTNAVGGYTF. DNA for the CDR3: TGTGCCAGCAGTTTCACCGGGACTAACGCCGTGGGTGGCTACACCTTC.

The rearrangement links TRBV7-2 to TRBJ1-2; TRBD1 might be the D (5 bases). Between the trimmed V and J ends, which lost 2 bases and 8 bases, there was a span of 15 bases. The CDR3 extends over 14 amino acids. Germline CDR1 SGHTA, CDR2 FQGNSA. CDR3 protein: CASSLFRDAGGYTF. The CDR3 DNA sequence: TGTGCCAGCAGCTTATTCAGGGACGCTGGAGGCTACACCTTC.

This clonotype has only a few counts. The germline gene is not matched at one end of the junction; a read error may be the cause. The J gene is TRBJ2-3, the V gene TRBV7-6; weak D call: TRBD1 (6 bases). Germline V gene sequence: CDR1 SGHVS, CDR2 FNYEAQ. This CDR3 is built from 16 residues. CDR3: CASSVAQGRGTDTQYF. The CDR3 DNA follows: TGTGCCAGCAGCGTAGCCCAGGGGCGGGGCACAGATACGCAGTATTTT.

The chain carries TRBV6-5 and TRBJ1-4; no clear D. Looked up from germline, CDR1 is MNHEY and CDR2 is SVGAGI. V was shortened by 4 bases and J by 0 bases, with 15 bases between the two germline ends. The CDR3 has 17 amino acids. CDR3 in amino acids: CASSSTTGEATNEKLFF. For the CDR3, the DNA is TGTGCCAGCAGTTCCACGACTGGAGAGGCAACTAATGAAAAACTGTTTTTT.

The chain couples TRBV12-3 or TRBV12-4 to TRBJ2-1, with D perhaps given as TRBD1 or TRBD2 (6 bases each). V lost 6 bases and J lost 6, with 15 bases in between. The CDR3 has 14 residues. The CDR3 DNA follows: TGTGCCAGCAGCCCGCGGGACAATTCCAATGAGCAGTTCTTC. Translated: CASSPRDNSNEQFF.

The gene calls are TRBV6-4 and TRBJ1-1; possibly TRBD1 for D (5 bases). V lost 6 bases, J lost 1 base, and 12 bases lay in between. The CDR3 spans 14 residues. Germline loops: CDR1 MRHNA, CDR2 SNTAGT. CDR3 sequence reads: CASRRDGPNTEAFF. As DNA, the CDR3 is TGTGCCAGCAGGAGGGACGGACCGAACACTGAAGCTTTCTTT.

The CDR3 loop reads CASRLRPGQGTDTQYF. CDR3 bases: TGTGCCAGCAGACTGAGACCGGGACAGGGCACAGATACGCAGTATTTT. The rearrangement links TRBV12-3 or TRBV12-4 to TRBJ2-3, with 8 bases that match TRBD1. The CDR3 loop spans 16 amino acids. Trimming cost V 6 bases and J 1 base; bases outside gene matches: 9.

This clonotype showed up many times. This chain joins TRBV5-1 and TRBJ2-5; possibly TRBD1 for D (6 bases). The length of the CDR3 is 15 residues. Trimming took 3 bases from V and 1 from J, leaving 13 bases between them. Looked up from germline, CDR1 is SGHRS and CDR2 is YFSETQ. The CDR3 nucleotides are TGCGCCAGCAGCTCGGACAGTACCCTCCAAGAGACCCAGTACTTC. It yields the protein CASSSDSTLQETQYF. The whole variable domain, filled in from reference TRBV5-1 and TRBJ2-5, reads KAGVTQTPRYLIKTRGQQVTLSCSPISGHRSVSWYQQTPGQGLQFLFEYFSETQRNKGNFPGRFSGRQFSNSRSEMNVSTLELGDSALYLCASSSDSTLQETQYFGPGTRLLVL.

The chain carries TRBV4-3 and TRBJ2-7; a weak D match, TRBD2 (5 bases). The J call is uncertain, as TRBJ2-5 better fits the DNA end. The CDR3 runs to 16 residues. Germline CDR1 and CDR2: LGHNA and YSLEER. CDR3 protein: CASSQGTGSEEETQYF. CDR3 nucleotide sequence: TGCGCCAGCAGCCAAGGTACGGGGTCTGAGGAGGAGACCCAGTACTTC.

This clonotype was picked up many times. CDR3 nucleotide sequence: TGTGCCAGCAGCCCAGACTATGGCTACACCTTC. Encoded protein: CASSPDYGYTF. The genes are TRBV5-5 and TRBJ1-2, with D hard to call. V was cut by 4 bases and J by 3 bases, with 4 bases left in between. CDR3 size: 11 residues. The germline gives CDR1 SGHKS, CDR2 YYEKEE (reference sequence).

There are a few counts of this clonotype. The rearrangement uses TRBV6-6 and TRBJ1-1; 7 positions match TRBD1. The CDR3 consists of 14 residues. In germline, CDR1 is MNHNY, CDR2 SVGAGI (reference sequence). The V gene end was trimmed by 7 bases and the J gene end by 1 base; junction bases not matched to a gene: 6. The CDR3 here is CASTYRGGNTEAFF. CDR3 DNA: TGTGCCAGCACCTACAGGGGAGGGAACACTGAAGCTTTCTTT.

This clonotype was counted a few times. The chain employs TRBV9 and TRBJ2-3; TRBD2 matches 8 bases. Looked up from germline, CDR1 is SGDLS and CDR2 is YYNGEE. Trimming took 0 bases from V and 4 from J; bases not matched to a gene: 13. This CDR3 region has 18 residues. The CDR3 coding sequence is TGTGCCAGCAGCGTAGGGGGGAGACTAGCGACCCAAGCAGATACGCAGTATTTT. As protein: CASSVGGRLATQADTQYF.

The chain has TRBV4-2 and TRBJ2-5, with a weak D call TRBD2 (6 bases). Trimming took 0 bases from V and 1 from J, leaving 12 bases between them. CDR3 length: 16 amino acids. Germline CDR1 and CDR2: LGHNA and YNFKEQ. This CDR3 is CASSQDAGRFQETQYF. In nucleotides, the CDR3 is TGTGCCAGCAGCCAAGATGCGGGGAGATTCCAAGAGACCCAGTACTTC.

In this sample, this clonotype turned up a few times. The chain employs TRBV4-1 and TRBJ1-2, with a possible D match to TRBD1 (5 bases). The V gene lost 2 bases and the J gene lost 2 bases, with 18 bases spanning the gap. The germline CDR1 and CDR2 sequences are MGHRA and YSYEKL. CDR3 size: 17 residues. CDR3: CASSQPSKGRNNYGYTF. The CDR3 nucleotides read TGCGCCAGCAGCCAACCCTCCAAGGGGCGGAACAACTATGGCTACACCTTC.

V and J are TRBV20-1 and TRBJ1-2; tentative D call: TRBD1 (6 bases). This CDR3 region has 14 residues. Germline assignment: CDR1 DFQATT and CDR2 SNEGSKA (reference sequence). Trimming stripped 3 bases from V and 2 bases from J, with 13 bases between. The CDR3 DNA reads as TGCAGTGCTAGTGCTTGGACAGTAAACTATGGCTACACCTTC. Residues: CSASAWTVNYGYTF.

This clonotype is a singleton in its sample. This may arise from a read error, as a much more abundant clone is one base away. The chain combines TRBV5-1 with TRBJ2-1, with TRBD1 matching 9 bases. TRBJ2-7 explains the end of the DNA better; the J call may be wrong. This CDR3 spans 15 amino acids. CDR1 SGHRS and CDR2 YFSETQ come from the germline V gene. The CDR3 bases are TGCGCCAGCAGCTTGGAAGGGACAGGGTACAATGAGCAGTACTTC. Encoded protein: CASSLEGTGYNEQYF.

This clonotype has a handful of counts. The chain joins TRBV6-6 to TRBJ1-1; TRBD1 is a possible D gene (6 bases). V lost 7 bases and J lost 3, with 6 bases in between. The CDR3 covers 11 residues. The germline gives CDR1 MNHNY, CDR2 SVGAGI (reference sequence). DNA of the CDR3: TGTGCCAGCAACAGGGACACTGAAGCTTTCTTT. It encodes CASNRDTEAFF.

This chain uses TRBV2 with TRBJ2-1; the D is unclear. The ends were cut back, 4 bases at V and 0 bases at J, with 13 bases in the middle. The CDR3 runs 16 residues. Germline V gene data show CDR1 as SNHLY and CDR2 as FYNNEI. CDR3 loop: CASSVQRASSYNEQFF. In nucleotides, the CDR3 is TGTGCCAGCAGTGTACAACGGGCGAGCTCCTACAATGAGCAGTTCTTC. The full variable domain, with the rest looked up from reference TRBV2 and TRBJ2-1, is EPEVTQTPSHQVTQMGQEVILRCVPISNHLYFYWYRQILGQKVEFLVSFYNNEISEKSEIFDDQFSVERPDGSNFTLKIRSTKLEDSAMYFCASSVQRASSYNEQFFGPGTRLTVL.

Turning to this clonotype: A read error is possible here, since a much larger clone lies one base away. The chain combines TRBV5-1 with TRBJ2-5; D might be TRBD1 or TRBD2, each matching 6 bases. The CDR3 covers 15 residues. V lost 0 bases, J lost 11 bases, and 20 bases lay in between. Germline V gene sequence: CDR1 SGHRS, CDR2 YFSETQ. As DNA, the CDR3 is TGCGCCAGCAGCTTGGGGATGGGGGGCTACAATGAGCAGTACTTC. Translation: CASSLGMGGYNEQYF.

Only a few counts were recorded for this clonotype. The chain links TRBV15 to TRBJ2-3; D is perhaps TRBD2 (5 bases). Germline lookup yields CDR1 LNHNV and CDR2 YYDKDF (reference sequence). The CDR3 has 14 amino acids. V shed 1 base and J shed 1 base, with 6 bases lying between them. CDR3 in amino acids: CATSRGSGTDTQYF. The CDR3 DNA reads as TGTGCCACCAGCAGAGGTAGCGGCACAGATACGCAGTATTTT.